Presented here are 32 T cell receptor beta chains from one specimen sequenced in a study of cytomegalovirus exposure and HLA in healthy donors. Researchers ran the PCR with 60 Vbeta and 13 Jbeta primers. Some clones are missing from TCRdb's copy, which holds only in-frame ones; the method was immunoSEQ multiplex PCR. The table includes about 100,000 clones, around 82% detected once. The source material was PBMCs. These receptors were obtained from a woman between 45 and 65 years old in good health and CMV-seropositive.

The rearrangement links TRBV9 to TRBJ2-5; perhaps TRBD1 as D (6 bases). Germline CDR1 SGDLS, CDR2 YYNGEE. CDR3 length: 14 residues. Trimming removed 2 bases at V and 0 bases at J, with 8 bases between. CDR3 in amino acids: CASSVGTNQETQYF. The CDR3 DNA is TGTGCCAGCAGCGTGGGGACAAACCAAGAGACCCAGTACTTC.

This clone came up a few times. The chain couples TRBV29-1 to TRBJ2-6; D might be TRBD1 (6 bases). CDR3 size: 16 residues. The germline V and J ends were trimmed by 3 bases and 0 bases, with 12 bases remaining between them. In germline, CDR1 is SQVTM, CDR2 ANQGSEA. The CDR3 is CSVELGAYSGANVLTF. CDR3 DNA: TGCAGCGTTGAGCTGGGGGCCTACTCTGGGGCCAACGTCCTGACTTTC. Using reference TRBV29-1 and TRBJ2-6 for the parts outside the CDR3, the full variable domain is SAVISQKPSRDICQRGTSLTIQCQVDSQVTMMFWYRQQPGQSLTLIATANQGSEATYESGFVIDKFPISRPNLTFSTLTVSNMSPEDSSIYLCSVELGAYSGANVLTFGAGSRLTVL.

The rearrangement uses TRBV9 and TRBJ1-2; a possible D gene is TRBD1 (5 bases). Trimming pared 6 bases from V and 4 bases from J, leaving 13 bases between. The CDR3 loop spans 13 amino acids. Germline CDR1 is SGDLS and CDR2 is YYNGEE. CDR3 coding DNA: TGTGCCAGCACCCCGGGGGGAGGCTATGGCTACACCTTC. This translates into CASTPGGGYGYTF.

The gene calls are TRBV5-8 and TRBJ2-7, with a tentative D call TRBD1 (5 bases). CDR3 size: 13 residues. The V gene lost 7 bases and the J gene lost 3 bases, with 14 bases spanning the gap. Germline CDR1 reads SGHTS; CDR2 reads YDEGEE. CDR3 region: CASRLPQGYEQYF. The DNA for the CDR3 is TGTGCCAGCCGGTTGCCGCAGGGCTACGAGCAGTACTTC. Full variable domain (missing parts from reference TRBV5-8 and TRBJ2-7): EAGVTQSPTHLIKTRGQQATLRCSPISGHTSVYWYQQALGLGLQFLLWYDEGEERNRGNFPPRFSGRQFPNYSSELNVNALELEDSALYLCASRLPQGYEQYFGPGTRLTVT.

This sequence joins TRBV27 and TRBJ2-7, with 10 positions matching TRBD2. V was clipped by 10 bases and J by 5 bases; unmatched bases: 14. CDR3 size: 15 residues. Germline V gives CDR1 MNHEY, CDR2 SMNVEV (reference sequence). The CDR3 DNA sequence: TGTGCCAAACCCTGCACCGGGACTAGCGCCGACGAGCAGTACTTC. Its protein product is CAKPCTGTSADEQYF.

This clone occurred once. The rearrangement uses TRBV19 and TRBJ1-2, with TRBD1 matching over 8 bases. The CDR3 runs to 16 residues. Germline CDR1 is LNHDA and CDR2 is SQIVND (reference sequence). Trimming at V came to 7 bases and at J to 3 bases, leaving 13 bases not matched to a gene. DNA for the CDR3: TGTGCCAGTAAACCGGGACAGGCGCCTAGGGACTATGGCTACACCTTC. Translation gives CASKPGQAPRDYGYTF.

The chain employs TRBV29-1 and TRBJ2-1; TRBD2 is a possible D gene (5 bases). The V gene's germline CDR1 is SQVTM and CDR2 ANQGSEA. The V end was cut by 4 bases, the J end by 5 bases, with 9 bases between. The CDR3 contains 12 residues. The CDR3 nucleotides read TGCAGCGTTGTAGCGTATGACAATGAGCAGTTCTTC. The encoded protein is CSVVAYDNEQFF.

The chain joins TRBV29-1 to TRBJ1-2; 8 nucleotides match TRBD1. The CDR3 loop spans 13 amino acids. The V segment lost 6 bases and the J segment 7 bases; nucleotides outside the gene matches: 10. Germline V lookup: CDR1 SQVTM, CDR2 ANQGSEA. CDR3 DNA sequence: TGCAGCGTCGCCAGGGGGCAGGTCGGTGGCTACACCTTC. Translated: CSVARGQVGGYTF.

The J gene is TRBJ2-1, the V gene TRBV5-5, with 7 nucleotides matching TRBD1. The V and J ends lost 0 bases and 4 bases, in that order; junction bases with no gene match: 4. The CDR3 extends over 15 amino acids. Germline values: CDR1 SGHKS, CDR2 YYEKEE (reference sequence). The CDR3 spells CASSLVGDRYNEQFF. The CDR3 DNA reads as TGTGCCAGCAGCTTGGTTGGGGACAGATACAATGAGCAGTTCTTC.

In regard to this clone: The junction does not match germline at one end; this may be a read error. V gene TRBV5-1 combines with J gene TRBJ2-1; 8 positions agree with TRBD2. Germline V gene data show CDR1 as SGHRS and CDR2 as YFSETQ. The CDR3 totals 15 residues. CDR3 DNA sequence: TGCGCCAGCAGCTTCCCGACTAGCGCGTACAGTGAGCAGTTCTTC. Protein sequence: CASSFPTSAYSEQFF.

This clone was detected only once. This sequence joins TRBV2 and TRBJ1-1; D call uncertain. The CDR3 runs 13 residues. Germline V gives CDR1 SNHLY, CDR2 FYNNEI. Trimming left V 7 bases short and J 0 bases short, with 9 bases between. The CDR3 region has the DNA TGTGCCAGCAACGAGCTAGTGAACACTGAAGCTTTCTTT. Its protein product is CASNELVNTEAFF.

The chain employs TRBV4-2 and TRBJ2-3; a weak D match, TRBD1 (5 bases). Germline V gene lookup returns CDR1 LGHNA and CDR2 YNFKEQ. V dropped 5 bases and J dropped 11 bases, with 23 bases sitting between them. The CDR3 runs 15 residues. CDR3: CASSGEGEPSWRQYF. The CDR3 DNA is TGTGCCAGCAGCGGGGAAGGGGAACCAAGCTGGCGGCAGTATTTT.

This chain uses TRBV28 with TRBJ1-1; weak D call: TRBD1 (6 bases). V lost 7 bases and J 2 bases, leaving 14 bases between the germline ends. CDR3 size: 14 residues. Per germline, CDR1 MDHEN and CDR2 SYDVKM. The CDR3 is CASTPRTVNTEAFF. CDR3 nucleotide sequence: TGTGCCAGCACCCCTCGGACAGTTAACACTGAAGCTTTCTTT.

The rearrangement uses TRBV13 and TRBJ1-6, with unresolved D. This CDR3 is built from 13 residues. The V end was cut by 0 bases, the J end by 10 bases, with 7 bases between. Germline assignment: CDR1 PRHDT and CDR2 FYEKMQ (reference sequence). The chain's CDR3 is CASSLGASSPLHF. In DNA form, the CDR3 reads TGTGCCAGCAGCTTAGGGGCCTCGTCACCCCTCCACTTT.

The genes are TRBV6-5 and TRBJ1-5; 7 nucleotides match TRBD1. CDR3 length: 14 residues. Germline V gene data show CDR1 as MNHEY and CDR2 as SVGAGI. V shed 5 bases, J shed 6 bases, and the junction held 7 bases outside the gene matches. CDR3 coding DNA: TGTGCCAGCAGTGGCGACAGGGTTGGTCAGCCCCAGCATTTT. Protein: CASSGDRVGQPQHF.

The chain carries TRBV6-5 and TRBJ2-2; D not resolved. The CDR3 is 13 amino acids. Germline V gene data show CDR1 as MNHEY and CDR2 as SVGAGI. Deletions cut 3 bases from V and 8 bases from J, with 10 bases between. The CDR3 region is CASSYSAMGELFF. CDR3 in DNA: TGTGCCAGCAGTTATTCCGCGATGGGGGAGCTGTTTTTT.

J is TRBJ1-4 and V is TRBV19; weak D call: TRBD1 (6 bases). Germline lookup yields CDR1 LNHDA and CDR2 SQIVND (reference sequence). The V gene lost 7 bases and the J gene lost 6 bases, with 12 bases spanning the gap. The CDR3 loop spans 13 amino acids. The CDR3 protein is CASKDSGYEKLFF. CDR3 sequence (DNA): TGTGCCAGTAAGGACAGTGGGTATGAAAAACTGTTTTTT.

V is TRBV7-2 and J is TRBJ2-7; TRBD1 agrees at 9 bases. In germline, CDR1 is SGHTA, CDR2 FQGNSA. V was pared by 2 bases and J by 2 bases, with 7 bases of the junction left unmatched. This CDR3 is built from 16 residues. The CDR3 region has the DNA TGTGCCAGCAGCTTAAAAGCCGGGACAGGGACCTACGAGCAGTACTTC. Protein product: CASSLKAGTGTYEQYF. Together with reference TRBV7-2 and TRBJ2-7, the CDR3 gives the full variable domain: GAGVSQSPSNKVTEKGKDVELRCDPISGHTALYWYRQSLGQGLEFLIYFQGNSAPDKSGLPSDRFSAERTGGSVSTLTIQRTQQEDSAVYLCASSLKAGTGTYEQYFGPGTRLTVT.

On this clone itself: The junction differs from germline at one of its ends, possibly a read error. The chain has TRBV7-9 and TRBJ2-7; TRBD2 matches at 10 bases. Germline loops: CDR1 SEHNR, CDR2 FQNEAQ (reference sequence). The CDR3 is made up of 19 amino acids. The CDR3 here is CSSSLGASGSLPRSYEQYF. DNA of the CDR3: TGTTCCAGCAGCTTAGGGGCTAGCGGGAGCCTCCCCCGGTCCTACGAGCAGTACTTC.

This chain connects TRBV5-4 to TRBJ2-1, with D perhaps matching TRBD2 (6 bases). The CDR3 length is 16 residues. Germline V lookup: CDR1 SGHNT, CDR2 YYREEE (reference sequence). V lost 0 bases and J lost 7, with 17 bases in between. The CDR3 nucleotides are TGTGCCAGCAGCTTGGTGGGGGGAGACGGCCGGAATGAGCAGTTCTTC. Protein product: CASSLVGGDGRNEQFF.

DNA for the CDR3: TGCGCCAGCAGCTTGGACAGGGTGGAAGCTTTCTTT. It translates to CASSLDRVEAFF. The V and J genes are TRBV5-1 and TRBJ1-1; tentative D call: TRBD1 (6 bases). From germline, CDR1 is SGHRS and CDR2 YFSETQ. Trimming took 0 bases from V and 8 from J, leaving 8 bases between them. The CDR3 covers 12 residues.

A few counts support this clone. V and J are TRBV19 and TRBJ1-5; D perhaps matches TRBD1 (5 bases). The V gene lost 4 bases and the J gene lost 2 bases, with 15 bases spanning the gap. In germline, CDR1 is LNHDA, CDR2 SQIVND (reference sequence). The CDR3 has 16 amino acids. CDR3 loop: CASSRFQGGGNQPQHF. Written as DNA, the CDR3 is TGTGCCAGTAGTAGGTTTCAGGGTGGGGGCAATCAGCCCCAGCATTTT.

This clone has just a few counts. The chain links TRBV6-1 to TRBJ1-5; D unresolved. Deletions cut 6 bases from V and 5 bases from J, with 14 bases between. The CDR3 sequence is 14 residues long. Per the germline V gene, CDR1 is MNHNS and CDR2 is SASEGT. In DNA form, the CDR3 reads TGTGCCAGCAGATTCAAGGACGGGGATCAGCCCCAGCATTTT. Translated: CASRFKDGDQPQHF.

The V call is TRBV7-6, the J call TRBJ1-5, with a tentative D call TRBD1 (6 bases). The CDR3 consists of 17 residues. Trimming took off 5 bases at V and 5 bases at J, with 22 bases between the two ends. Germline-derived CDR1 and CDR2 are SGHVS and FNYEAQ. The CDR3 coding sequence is TGTGCCAGCAGCCCAGGGGCGGGGGGAGAGAAACATCAGCCCCAGCATTTT. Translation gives CASSPGAGGEKHQPQHF.

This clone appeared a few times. CDR3 sequence reads: CASRANTEAFF. CDR3 coding DNA: TGTGCCAGCAGAGCTAACACTGAAGCTTTCTTT. This rearrangement joins TRBV6-1 to TRBJ1-1, with D unclear. The CDR3 is 11 amino acids. V gave up 6 bases and J gave up 2 bases, with 4 bases separating them. Germline V gene sequence: CDR1 MNHNS, CDR2 SASEGT.

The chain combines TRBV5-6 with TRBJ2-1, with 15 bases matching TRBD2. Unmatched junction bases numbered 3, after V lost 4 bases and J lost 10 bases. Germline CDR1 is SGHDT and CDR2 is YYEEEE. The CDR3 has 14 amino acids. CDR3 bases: TGTGCCAGCAGCGGTGGACTAGCGGGAGGGGAGCAGTTCTTC. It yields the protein CASSGGLAGGEQFF.

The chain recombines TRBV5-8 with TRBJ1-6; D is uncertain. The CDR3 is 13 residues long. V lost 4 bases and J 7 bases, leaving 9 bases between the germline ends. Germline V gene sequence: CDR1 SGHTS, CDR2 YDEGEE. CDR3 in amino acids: CASSPRINSPLHF. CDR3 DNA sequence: TGTGCCAGCAGCCCGAGGATAAATTCACCCCTCCACTTT.

CDR3 amino acids: CATSRDRAQETQYF. CDR3 in DNA: TGTGCCACCTCCCGTGACAGGGCGCAAGAGACCCAGTACTTC. The V gene is TRBV10-3, the J gene TRBJ2-5; TRBD1 matches at 7 bases. V gave up 10 bases and J gave up 2 bases; unmatched junction bases: 10. The length of the CDR3 is 14 residues. The germline gives CDR1 ENHRY, CDR2 SYGVKD.

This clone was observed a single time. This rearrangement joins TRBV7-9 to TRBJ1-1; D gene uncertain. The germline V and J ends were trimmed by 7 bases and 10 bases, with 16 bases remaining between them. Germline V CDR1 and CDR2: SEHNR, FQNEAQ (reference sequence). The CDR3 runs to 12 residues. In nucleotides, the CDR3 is TGTGCCAGCAATCGGGAGGCAGAGGGAGCTTTCTTT. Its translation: CASNREAEGAFF.

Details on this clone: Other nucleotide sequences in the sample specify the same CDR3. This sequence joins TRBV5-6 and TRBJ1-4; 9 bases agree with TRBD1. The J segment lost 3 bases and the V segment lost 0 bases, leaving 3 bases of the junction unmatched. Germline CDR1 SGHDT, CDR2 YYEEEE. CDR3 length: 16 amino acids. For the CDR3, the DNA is TGTGCCAGCAGCTTGGGACAGGGGGGGGCTAATGAAAAACTGTTTTTT. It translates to CASSLGQGGANEKLFF.

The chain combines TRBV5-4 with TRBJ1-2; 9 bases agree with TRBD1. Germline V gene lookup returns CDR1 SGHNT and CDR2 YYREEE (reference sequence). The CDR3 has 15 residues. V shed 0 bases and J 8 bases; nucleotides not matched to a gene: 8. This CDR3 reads CASSLDRGQVGGYTF. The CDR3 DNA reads TGTGCCAGCAGCTTGGACAGGGGGCAAGTAGGAGGCTACACCTTC.

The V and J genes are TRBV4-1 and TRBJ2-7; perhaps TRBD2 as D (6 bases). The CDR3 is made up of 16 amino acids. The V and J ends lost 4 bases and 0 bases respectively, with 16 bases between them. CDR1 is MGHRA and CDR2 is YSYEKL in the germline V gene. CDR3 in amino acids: CASSPEPRGASYEQYF. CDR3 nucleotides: TGCGCCAGCAGCCCGGAACCCCGCGGGGCCTCCTACGAGCAGTACTTC.